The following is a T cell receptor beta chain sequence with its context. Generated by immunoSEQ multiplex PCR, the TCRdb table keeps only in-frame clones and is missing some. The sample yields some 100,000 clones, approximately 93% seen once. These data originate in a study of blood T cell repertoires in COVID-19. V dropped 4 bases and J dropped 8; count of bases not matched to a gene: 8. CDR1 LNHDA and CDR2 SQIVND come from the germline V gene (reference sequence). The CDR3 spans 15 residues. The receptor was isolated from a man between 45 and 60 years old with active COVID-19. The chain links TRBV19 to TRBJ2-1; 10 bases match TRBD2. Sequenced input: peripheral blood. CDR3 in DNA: TGTGCCAGTAGTACCGTAGCGGGGGGAAGGCATGAGCAGTTCTTC. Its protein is CASSTVAGGRHEQFF. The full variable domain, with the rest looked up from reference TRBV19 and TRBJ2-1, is DGGITQSPKYLFRKEGQNVTLSCEQNLNHDAMYWYRQDPGQGLRLIYYSQIVNDFQKGDIAEGYSVSREKKESFPLTVTSAQKNPTAFYLCASSTVAGGRHEQFFGPGTRLTVL.